This T cell receptor beta chain was recovered during a study of shared T cell receptors in the human thymus. After removal of 6 bases from V and 4 bases from J, the junction contained 13 bases not matched to a gene. The CDR3 totals 17 residues. Per germline, CDR1 SGHTA and CDR2 FQGNSA. The method was immunoSEQ multiplex PCR; TCRdb's version includes in-frame clones alone and lacks a portion of them. The table has 700,000 or so clones, approximately 83% seen once. These sequences were also reported in another study, on human thymus T cells. That work contributes: Donation was from healthy Finnish infants who were having corrective surgery that addressed congenital heart defects. From resections taken during corrective heart surgery, the thymus tissue was obtained. Thymic and blood repertoires seemed to favor certain V and J genes. Related studies found that unrelated individuals share highly overlapping thymic repertoires.

Sequencing used thymocytes. This clonotype was obtained from a girl under two years old with a congenital heart defect. The J gene is TRBJ2-7, the V gene TRBV7-2; 12 bases agree with TRBD2. Here the CDR3 DNA reads TGTGCCAGCAGTCGCACGGCCAGTACTAGCGGGGGGTACGAGCAGTACTTC. Residues: CASSRTASTSGGYEQYF. Based on the CDR3 plus reference TRBV7-2 and TRBJ2-7, the full variable domain is GAGVSQSPSNKVTEKGKDVELRCDPISGHTALYWYRQSLGQGLEFLIYFQGNSAPDKSGLPSDRFSAERTGGSVSTLTIQRTQQEDSAVYLCASSRTASTSGGYEQYFGPGTRLTVT.